This TCR beta chain was recovered during a study of T cell responses to AZD1222 COVID-19 vaccine. Whole-study findings and limits: Donors were chiefly white British, with a greater number of females, and clonal diversity was perhaps underestimated.

About this clone itself: The antigen is not known.

Produced via immunoSEQ multiplex PCR; TCRdb's table is partial and in-frame only. Of roughly 100,000 clones listed, 92% were seen once; the top ten hold roughly 1.2%. The sequence was collected from an adult in good health. The source was peripheral blood, collected on day 0 of AZD1222 vaccination.

CDR3 amino acids: CASSPARVEVWPSGSYNEQFF. The DNA for the CDR3 is TGTGCCAGCTCACCGGCCAGGGTAGAGGTCTGGCCTAGCGGGAGTTACAATGAGCAGTTCTTC. The chain combines TRBV18 with TRBJ2-1; 10 nucleotides agree with TRBD2. CDR1 is KGHSH and CDR2 is LQKENI in the germline V gene. The CDR3 spans 21 residues. V shed 3 bases, J shed 4 bases, and the junction held 21 bases outside the gene matches.